This is a list of T cell receptor beta chains from one sample in a study of T cells in Graves' hyperthyroidism and ophthalmopathy. TCRdb processed the multiplex PCR reads anew with MiXCR; each CDR3 protein has one entry. Of approximately 610,000 distinct CDR3 sequences in the sample, 14% to 15% were seen once. Sequencing was performed on blood. Receptor source: a woman aged 40 to 50 with Graves' ophthalmopathy. CDR3s include the opening cysteine and the closing phenylalanine or tryptophan. Fields, in order: D gene, V gene, J gene, clone size, CDR3 protein, CDR3 DNA. A D gene is named only where the DNA matches it firmly. Clone size is shown for a subset of rows, as once, few, many or a class of expanded clone.

d_call: .; v_call: TRBV12-3/TRBV12-4; j_call: TRBJ1-2; clone_size: many; cdr3_aa: CASSDYRSGDYGYTF; cdr3_nt: TGTGCCAGCAGCGATTATAGATCAGGGGACTATGGCTACACCTTC
d_call: .; v_call: TRBV7-9; j_call: TRBJ1-2; clone_size: few; cdr3_aa: CASRRAESHYGYTF; cdr3_nt: TGTGCCAGCAGGAGAGCAGAGAGTCACTATGGCTACACCTTC
d_call: .; v_call: TRBV30; j_call: TRBJ1-2; clone_size: few; cdr3_aa: CAWRPPGGGYTF; cdr3_nt: TGTGCCTGGAGGCCCCCAGGAGGTGGCTACACCTTC
d_call: .; v_call: TRBV11-3; j_call: TRBJ1-1; clone_size: .; cdr3_aa: CASSLEGTGTEAFF; cdr3_nt: TGTGCCAGCAGCTTGGAGGGAACGGGCACTGAAGCTTTCTTT
d_call: TRBD1; v_call: TRBV11-1; j_call: TRBJ1-1; clone_size: many; cdr3_aa: CASSLVWDRELSEAFF; cdr3_nt: TGTGCCAGCAGCTTAGTGTGGGACAGGGAACTATCTGAAGCTTTCTTT
d_call: .; v_call: TRBV30; j_call: TRBJ2-7; clone_size: many; cdr3_aa: CAWSVSGGGEQYF; cdr3_nt: TGTGCCTGGAGTGTATCAGGGGGGGGCGAGCAGTACTTC
d_call: TRBD1; v_call: TRBV28; j_call: TRBJ2-4; clone_size: many; cdr3_aa: CATATGAGGNIQYF; cdr3_nt: TGTGCCACCGCGACAGGGGCCGGAGGGAACATTCAGTACTTC
d_call: .; v_call: TRBV10-3; j_call: TRBJ2-7; clone_size: .; cdr3_aa: CAISRDFSYEQYF; cdr3_nt: TGTGCCATCAGTCGGGACTTTTCCTACGAGCAGTACTTC
d_call: TRBD1; v_call: TRBV19; j_call: TRBJ1-5; clone_size: .; cdr3_aa: CASGTGAQPQHF; cdr3_nt: TGTGCCAGCGGGACAGGGGCACAGCCCCAGCATTTT
d_call: .; v_call: TRBV11-2; j_call: TRBJ1-1; clone_size: many; cdr3_aa: CASSGDLSMNTEAFF; cdr3_nt: TGTGCCAGCAGCGGTGATCTCTCCATGAACACTGAAGCTTTCTTT
d_call: TRBD1; v_call: TRBV12-3/TRBV12-4; j_call: TRBJ1-2; clone_size: once; cdr3_aa: CASSLSDQGANYGYTF; cdr3_nt: TGTGCCAGCAGTCTATCCGACCAGGGGGCCAACTATGGCTACACCTTC
d_call: .; v_call: TRBV28; j_call: TRBJ1-1; clone_size: many; cdr3_aa: CASSTLSGAVGTEAFF; cdr3_nt: TGTGCCAGCAGTACACTCTCGGGGGCGGTAGGCACTGAAGCTTTCTTT
d_call: TRBD2; v_call: TRBV11-3; j_call: TRBJ2-5; clone_size: .; cdr3_aa: CASSRPIAGVDETQYF; cdr3_nt: TGTGCCAGCAGCCGCCCGATAGCGGGAGTGGACGAGACCCAGTACTTC
d_call: .; v_call: TRBV14; j_call: TRBJ2-7; clone_size: many; cdr3_aa: CASSQGLGYEQYF; cdr3_nt: TGTGCCAGCAGCCAAGGACTAGGCTACGAGCAGTACTTC
d_call: TRBD1; v_call: TRBV28; j_call: TRBJ1-1; clone_size: many; cdr3_aa: CASSSTGGAKNTEAFF; cdr3_nt: TGTGCCAGCAGTTCGACAGGGGGCGCAAAGAACACTGAAGCTTTCTTT
d_call: TRBD1; v_call: TRBV5-1; j_call: TRBJ2-6; clone_size: .; cdr3_aa: CASSLTGGRANVLTF; cdr3_nt: TGCGCCAGCAGCTTGACAGGGGGCCGGGCCAACGTCCTGACTTTC
d_call: .; v_call: TRBV7-2; j_call: TRBJ2-5; clone_size: many; cdr3_aa: CASSLMGRAETQYF; cdr3_nt: TGTGCCAGCAGCTTAATGGGCAGGGCGGAGACCCAGTACTTC
d_call: .; v_call: TRBV20-1; j_call: TRBJ1-2; clone_size: many; cdr3_aa: CSAMPPLDGYGYTF; cdr3_nt: TGCAGTGCTATGCCCCCCCTTGACGGCTATGGCTACACCTTC
d_call: .; v_call: TRBV5-1; j_call: TRBJ1-2; clone_size: many; cdr3_aa: CASSSDGDILNYGYTF; cdr3_nt: TGCGCCAGCAGCTCGGATGGGGACATCCTTAACTATGGCTACACCTTC
d_call: TRBD2; v_call: TRBV20-1; j_call: TRBJ2-7; clone_size: .; cdr3_aa: CSAREMGLAGGGSYEQYF; cdr3_nt: TGCAGTGCTAGAGAAATGGGACTAGCGGGAGGAGGGTCCTACGAGCAGTACTTC
d_call: TRBD2; v_call: TRBV6-1; j_call: TRBJ2-7; clone_size: .; cdr3_aa: CASSGLGLAGEQYF; cdr3_nt: TGTGCCAGCAGTGGCTTGGGACTAGCGGGAGAGCAGTACTTC
d_call: TRBD1; v_call: TRBV3-1; j_call: TRBJ1-2; clone_size: .; cdr3_aa: CASSQDGDSENYGYTF; cdr3_nt: TGTGCCAGCAGCCAAGATGGGGACAGCGAAAACTATGGCTACACCTTC
d_call: TRBD1; v_call: TRBV12-3/TRBV12-4; j_call: TRBJ2-2; clone_size: many; cdr3_aa: CASSSLDRITGELFF; cdr3_nt: TGTGCCAGCAGTTCCTTGGACAGGATTACCGGGGAGCTGTTTTTT
d_call: .; v_call: TRBV7-9; j_call: TRBJ1-1; clone_size: .; cdr3_aa: CASTSTGGGTEAFF; cdr3_nt: TGTGCCAGCACCTCAACAGGCGGGGGCACTGAAGCTTTCTTT
d_call: TRBD1; v_call: TRBV12-5; j_call: TRBJ1-2; clone_size: many; cdr3_aa: CASGLAGQHYGYTF; cdr3_nt: TGTGCTAGTGGTTTGGCGGGACAGCACTATGGCTACACCTTC
d_call: .; v_call: TRBV6-1; j_call: TRBJ1-2; clone_size: many; cdr3_aa: CASRPWVDRTSNYGYTF; cdr3_nt: TGTGCCAGCAGGCCTTGGGTTGACAGGACCTCTAACTATGGCTACACCTTC
d_call: .; v_call: TRBV28; j_call: TRBJ1-1; clone_size: many; cdr3_aa: CASSSSGQLNTEAFF; cdr3_nt: TGTGCCAGCAGTTCCTCCGGACAGTTGAACACTGAAGCTTTCTTT
d_call: .; v_call: TRBV6-5; j_call: TRBJ2-7; clone_size: many; cdr3_aa: CACSYRATYEQYF; cdr3_nt: TGTGCCTGCAGCTACAGGGCCACCTACGAGCAGTACTTC
d_call: .; v_call: TRBV20-1; j_call: TRBJ2-7; clone_size: .; cdr3_aa: CSARQPPEQYF; cdr3_nt: TGCAGTGCTAGACAACCCCCCGAGCAGTACTTC
d_call: .; v_call: TRBV10-3; j_call: TRBJ2-5; clone_size: many; cdr3_aa: CAISDATEGTQYF; cdr3_nt: TGTGCCATCAGTGACGCGACAGAAGGGACCCAGTACTTC
d_call: TRBD1; v_call: TRBV15; j_call: TRBJ2-3; clone_size: many; cdr3_aa: CATSRAGTEVPRTQYF; cdr3_nt: TGTGCCACCAGCAGAGCCGGGACAGAGGTGCCACGTACGCAGTATTTT
d_call: .; v_call: TRBV6-1; j_call: TRBJ1-2; clone_size: .; cdr3_aa: CASSEFGSYGYTF; cdr3_nt: TGTGCCAGCAGTGAATTTGGCAGCTATGGCTACACCTTC
d_call: TRBD2; v_call: TRBV28; j_call: TRBJ2-5; clone_size: .; cdr3_aa: CASTPSGSGRTQYF; cdr3_nt: TGTGCCAGCACCCCGAGCGGGAGTGGGAGGACCCAGTACTTC
d_call: .; v_call: TRBV20-1; j_call: TRBJ2-2; clone_size: .; cdr3_aa: CSARGSPSTGELFF; cdr3_nt: TGCAGTGCTAGAGGTAGCCCGAGCACCGGGGAGCTGTTTTTT
d_call: .; v_call: TRBV4-1; j_call: TRBJ1-5; clone_size: .; cdr3_aa: CASSQSGGNQPQHF; cdr3_nt: TGCGCCAGCAGCCAAAGCGGAGGTAATCAGCCCCAGCATTTT
d_call: .; v_call: TRBV11-1; j_call: TRBJ1-3; clone_size: few; cdr3_aa: CASSFGTDSGNTIYF; cdr3_nt: TGTGCCAGCAGCTTCGGGACGGACTCTGGAAACACCATATATTTT
d_call: TRBD1; v_call: TRBV4-1; j_call: TRBJ2-7; clone_size: .; cdr3_aa: CASSQDLGQGGYEQYF; cdr3_nt: TGCGCCAGCAGCCAAGATTTGGGACAGGGAGGTTACGAGCAGTACTTC
d_call: TRBD2; v_call: TRBV28; j_call: TRBJ2-7; clone_size: many; cdr3_aa: CASRLSGRMYEQYF; cdr3_nt: TGTGCCAGCAGACTTAGCGGGAGGATGTACGAGCAGTACTTC
d_call: .; v_call: TRBV6-5; j_call: TRBJ2-4; clone_size: .; cdr3_aa: CASSTLGGDIQYF; cdr3_nt: TGTGCCAGCAGTACTTTGGGGGGTGACATTCAGTACTTC
d_call: TRBD2; v_call: TRBV20-1; j_call: TRBJ2-7; clone_size: many; cdr3_aa: CSASLAGASYEQYF; cdr3_nt: TGCAGTGCTAGTCTCGCGGGAGCTTCCTACGAGCAGTACTTC
d_call: .; v_call: TRBV6-5; j_call: TRBJ2-5; clone_size: many; cdr3_aa: CASSSVGGVQETQYF; cdr3_nt: TGTGCCAGCAGTTCGGTCGGGGGTGTCCAAGAGACCCAGTACTTC
d_call: TRBD2; v_call: TRBV9; j_call: TRBJ2-5; clone_size: .; cdr3_aa: CASSKGLAGIVGETQYF; cdr3_nt: TGTGCCAGCAGCAAGGGACTAGCGGGAATCGTCGGGGAGACCCAGTACTTC
d_call: .; v_call: TRBV7-2; j_call: TRBJ2-3; clone_size: .; cdr3_aa: CASSPSRFSSTDTQYF; cdr3_nt: TGTGCCAGCAGCCCCTCGCGGTTTTCTAGCACAGATACGCAGTATTTT
d_call: .; v_call: TRBV6-5; j_call: TRBJ2-5; clone_size: many; cdr3_aa: CASSFLGWQRETQYF; cdr3_nt: TGTGCCAGCAGTTTCCTCGGATGGCAACGGGAGACCCAGTACTTC
d_call: TRBD1; v_call: TRBV5-1; j_call: TRBJ1-1; clone_size: .; cdr3_aa: CASSSLDRVTEAFF; cdr3_nt: TGCGCCAGCAGCTCACTAGACAGGGTCACTGAAGCTTTCTTT
d_call: .; v_call: TRBV6-5; j_call: TRBJ2-2; clone_size: .; cdr3_aa: CASSYSGLPYTGELFF; cdr3_nt: TGTGCCAGCAGTTACTCGGGACTTCCCTACACCGGGGAGCTGTTTTTT
d_call: .; v_call: TRBV4-1; j_call: TRBJ1-2; clone_size: .; cdr3_aa: CASSLQGGEGYTF; cdr3_nt: TGCGCCAGCAGCCTGCAGGGTGGGGAAGGCTACACCTTC
d_call: .; v_call: TRBV7-9; j_call: TRBJ2-6; clone_size: .; cdr3_aa: CASSLASPLSGANVLTF; cdr3_nt: TGTGCCAGCAGCTTAGCGTCGCCACTCTCTGGGGCCAACGTCCTGACTTTC
d_call: .; v_call: TRBV12-3/TRBV12-4; j_call: TRBJ1-5; clone_size: many; cdr3_aa: CASSPRVGGNQPQHF; cdr3_nt: TGTGCCAGCAGTCCGAGGGTCGGTGGCAATCAGCCCCAGCATTTT
d_call: TRBD2; v_call: TRBV27; j_call: TRBJ2-7; clone_size: many; cdr3_aa: CASSSASGVANEQYF; cdr3_nt: TGTGCCAGCAGTTCGGCTAGCGGGGTCGCCAACGAGCAGTACTTC
d_call: TRBD2; v_call: TRBV20-1; j_call: TRBJ2-5; clone_size: many; cdr3_aa: CSARSRSGRALGTQYF; cdr3_nt: TGCAGTGCTAGATCACGAAGCGGGAGGGCCTTGGGGACCCAGTACTTC
d_call: TRBD1; v_call: TRBV20-1; j_call: TRBJ1-1; clone_size: many; cdr3_aa: CSARTGTGDTEAFF; cdr3_nt: TGCAGTGCTAGAACCGGGACAGGGGACACTGAAGCTTTCTTT
d_call: TRBD1; v_call: TRBV9; j_call: TRBJ1-2; clone_size: .; cdr3_aa: CASSAGTGQGYTF; cdr3_nt: TGTGCCAGCAGCGCCGGGACAGGGCAGGGCTACACCTTC
d_call: TRBD2; v_call: TRBV27; j_call: TRBJ2-2; clone_size: .; cdr3_aa: CASSLSGGRVTGELFF; cdr3_nt: TGTGCCAGCAGTCTAAGTGGCGGGAGGGTCACCGGGGAGCTGTTTTTT